These 10 T cell receptor beta chains originate from one sample sequenced in a study of graft-versus-host responses after intestinal transplantation. Sequencing used immunoSEQ multiplex PCR; TCRdb keeps in-frame clones, though not all of them. The repertoire consists of 40,000 to 45,000 clones, with approximately 95% occurring once and the leading ten covering almost 0.55%. What these receptors recognize is not known. The material was unstimulated CD8+ T cells sorted from spleen or lymph node cells, obtained before transplant. The receptor set was obtained from a human donor who was the organ donor for an intestinal transplant.

The chain recombines TRBV10-3 with TRBJ1-2; tentative D call: TRBD1 (5 bases). CDR3 size: 14 residues. From germline, CDR1 is ENHRY and CDR2 SYGVKD. With 6 bases removed from V and 0 bases from J, the gap between germline ends came to 11 bases. The CDR3 is CAIRRFRANYGYTF. The CDR3 nucleotides read TGTGCCATCAGGAGATTCAGGGCTAACTATGGCTACACCTTC.

This clone was seen a single time. V gene TRBV18 combines with J gene TRBJ1-5, with a weak D call TRBD1 (6 bases). The germline V and J ends were trimmed by 4 bases and 3 bases, with 13 bases remaining between them. This CDR3 has 15 residues. Germline values: CDR1 KGHSH, CDR2 LQKENI. The CDR3: CASSQGRGHNQPQHF. The CDR3 bases are TGTGCCAGCTCACAGGGACGGGGGCACAATCAGCCCCAGCATTTT.

The V gene is TRBV6-5, the J gene TRBJ2-5; D is perhaps TRBD1 or TRBD2 (6 bases each). The J call is doubtful: the DNA matches TRBJ2-7 better. This CDR3 contains 14 residues. CDR1 and CDR2 (germline): MNHEY, SVGAGI. CDR3: CASSYKGGLYEQYF. DNA of the CDR3: TGTGCCAGCAGTTACAAAGGGGGGCTCTACGAGCAGTACTTC.

This chain links TRBV7-6 with TRBJ2-7, with 8 bases identical to TRBD2. V lost 6 bases and J lost 7; bases outside the gene matches: 11. The CDR3 consists of 14 residues. Germline V gene data show CDR1 as SGHVS and CDR2 as FNYEAQ. The chain's CDR3 is CASSPGGGAVEQYF. CDR3 bases: TGTGCCAGCAGTCCCGGGGGGGGCGCTGTGGAGCAGTACTTC. Complete variable domain (other parts from reference TRBV7-6 and TRBJ2-7): GAGVSQSPRYKVTKRGQDVALRCDPISGHVSLYWYRQALGQGPEFLTYFNYEAQQDKSGLPNDRFSAERPEGSISTLTIQRTEQRDSAMYRCASSPGGGAVEQYFGPGTRLTVT.

The J gene is TRBJ1-2, the V gene TRBV7-9, with 8 bases aligning to TRBD1. The CDR3 spans 14 residues. Germline V lookup: CDR1 SEHNR, CDR2 FQNEAQ (reference sequence). J was trimmed by 0 bases and V by 4 bases; bases with no gene match: 1. CDR3 protein: CASSSTGANYGYTF. DNA for the CDR3: TGTGCCAGCAGCTCGACAGGGGCTAACTATGGCTACACCTTC.

The chain uses TRBV7-8 and TRBJ2-3, with 9 bases aligning to TRBD2. V trimming: 1 base; J trimming: 1 base; junction bases outside the gene matches: 3. Germline lookup yields CDR1 SGHVS and CDR2 FQNEAQ. The CDR3 is 16 residues long. Written as DNA, the CDR3 is TGTGCCAGCAGCTTAGGAGCGGGGGGCGGCACAGATACGCAGTATTTT. Its protein product is CASSLGAGGGTDTQYF.

This chain joins TRBV7-9 and TRBJ2-1, with 11 bases fitting TRBD2. The V segment lost 5 bases and the J segment 4 bases; nucleotides outside the gene matches: 4. The CDR3 length is 15 residues. Germline values: CDR1 SEHNR, CDR2 FQNEAQ (reference sequence). CDR3 DNA: TGTGCCAGCAGCCTTAGCGGGGGGGAGTACAATGAGCAGTTCTTC. Its protein is CASSLSGGEYNEQFF. Drawing the rest from reference TRBV7-9 and TRBJ2-1, the complete variable domain is DTGVSQNPRHKITKRGQNVTFRCDPISEHNRLYWYRQTLGQGPEFLTYFQNEAQLEKSRLLSDRFSAERPKGSFSTLEIQRTEQGDSAMYLCASSLSGGEYNEQFFGPGTRLTVL.

The chain employs TRBV7-9 and TRBJ2-7; D gene unclear. In germline, CDR1 is SEHNR, CDR2 FQNEAQ (reference sequence). The length of the CDR3 is 13 residues. Trimming stripped 5 bases from V and 3 bases from J, with 11 bases between. The CDR3 region is CASSRWPLYEQYF. DNA of the CDR3: TGTGCCAGCAGCCGATGGCCCCTCTACGAGCAGTACTTC.

The gene calls are TRBV4-2 and TRBJ2-6, with D possibly being TRBD1 (6 bases). Trimming pared 2 bases from V and 3 bases from J, leaving 11 bases between. CDR1 and CDR2 (germline): LGHNA, YNFKEQ. The CDR3 is 16 amino acids. The CDR3 DNA follows: TGTGCCAGCAGCCAACGAGAGGGGGTTGGGGCCAACGTCCTGACTTTC. The encoded protein is CASSQREGVGANVLTF.

This clone was detected only once. The chain employs TRBV5-6 and TRBJ2-3; 11 bases line up with TRBD1. The ends lost 3 bases at V and 6 bases at J; junction bases unmatched: 6. The CDR3 is 15 amino acids. In germline, CDR1 is SGHDT, CDR2 YYEEEE. The CDR3 reads CASSYRDRGLDTQYF. The DNA of the CDR3 is TGTGCCAGCAGCTACCGGGACAGGGGGTTGGATACGCAGTATTTT.